These 28 T cell receptor beta chains were all obtained from the same sample, sequenced in a study of blood T cell repertoires in COVID-19. Profiled with immunoSEQ multiplex PCR; TCRdb holds only in-frame clones, not every one. The table lists 150,000 to 200,000 clones, 70% to 85% of them singletons. Sequenced input: PBMCs or T cells enriched from blood (not recorded which). Receptors were obtained from a man aged 45 to 65 who had recovered from COVID-19.

J is TRBJ2-7 and V is TRBV5-5, with TRBD1 matching over 7 bases. V trimming: 4 bases; J trimming: 6 bases; junction bases outside the gene matches: 4. The CDR3 is 12 amino acids. CDR1 and CDR2 (germline): SGHKS, YYEKEE (reference sequence). CDR3 sequence: CASSHTGAEQYF. CDR3 DNA: TGTGCCAGCAGCCATACAGGGGCCGAGCAGTACTTC.

The chain carries TRBV14 and TRBJ1-2; D possibly corresponds to TRBD1 (5 bases). Germline V gene sequence: CDR1 SGHDN, CDR2 FVKESK. The CDR3 runs 16 residues. Trimming took 1 base from V and 4 from J, leaving 16 bases between them. CDR3 loop: CASSQGNQGSSYGYTF. The CDR3 coding sequence is TGTGCCAGCAGCCAAGGGAACCAGGGATCGAGCTATGGCTACACCTTC.

The chain employs TRBV5-1 and TRBJ1-1; D possibly corresponds to TRBD1 (5 bases). The CDR3 covers 14 residues. The germline V gene has CDR1 SGHRS and CDR2 YFSETQ. Trimming cost V 0 bases and J 5 bases, with 11 bases left between them. The CDR3 DNA sequence: TGCGCCAGCAGCTTGGTTAGGGGAGGGACTGAAGCTTTCTTT. Its translation: CASSLVRGGTEAFF.

The CDR3 sequence: CASSFMGAANVLTF. The CDR3 DNA sequence: TGTGCCAGCAGTTTTATGGGGGCGGCCAACGTCCTGACTTTC. The rearrangement uses TRBV28 and TRBJ2-6; D possibly corresponds to TRBD1 (6 bases). The CDR3 extends over 14 amino acids. Deletions cut 3 bases from V and 6 bases from J, with 9 bases between. Germline lookup yields CDR1 MDHEN and CDR2 SYDVKM.

V is TRBV4-1 and J is TRBJ1-2, with 8 bases that match TRBD1. Per the germline V gene, CDR1 is MGHRA and CDR2 is YSYEKL. V gave up 4 bases and J gave up 0 bases; unmatched junction bases: 7. The CDR3 spans 16 residues. The CDR3 spells CASSPFGQGANYGYTF. The CDR3 region has the DNA TGCGCCAGCAGCCCTTTCGGACAGGGTGCTAACTATGGCTACACCTTC.

This clone has only a few counts. In DNA form, the CDR3 reads TGTGCCAGCTCACCACCGACAGATTCATATGGCTACACCTTC. This encodes CASSPPTDSYGYTF. The chain carries TRBV18 and TRBJ1-2, with D perhaps TRBD1 (5 bases). V was trimmed by 0 bases and J by 5 bases, leaving 10 bases between them. CDR1 and CDR2 from the germline V gene are KGHSH and LQKENI. The CDR3 runs to 14 residues. Variable domain in full (rest from reference TRBV18 and TRBJ1-2): NAGVMQNPRHLVRRRGQEARLRCSPMKGHSHVYWYRQLPEEGLKFMVYLQKENIIDESGMPKERFSAEFPKEGPSILRIQQVVRGDSAAYFCASSPPTDSYGYTFGSGTRLTVV.

The rearrangement links TRBV2 to TRBJ1-5, with 7 bases aligning to TRBD1. This CDR3 is 15 amino acids long. Losses at the gene ends were 1 base for V and 5 bases for J; bases not matched to a gene: 5. Germline CDR1 reads SNHLY; CDR2 reads FYNNEI. The CDR3 sequence: CASSEVGQKDQPQHF. The CDR3 DNA is TGTGCCAGCAGTGAAGTGGGACAGAAAGATCAGCCCCAGCATTTT.

The rearrangement uses TRBV7-6 and TRBJ1-1, with a weak D call TRBD1 (6 bases). The germline gives CDR1 SGHVS, CDR2 FNYEAQ. V lost 4 bases and J 4 bases, leaving 16 bases between the germline ends. CDR3 length equals 15 residues. Here the CDR3 reads CASSSIRDTSTEAFF. CDR3 nucleotides: TGTGCCAGCAGCTCTATCCGGGACACGTCCACTGAAGCTTTCTTT. Looking up the rest from reference TRBV7-6 and TRBJ1-1 gives the full variable domain: GAGVSQSPRYKVTKRGQDVALRCDPISGHVSLYWYRQALGQGPEFLTYFNYEAQQDKSGLPNDRFSAERPEGSISTLTIQRTEQRDSAMYRCASSSIRDTSTEAFFGQGTRLTVV.

This chain joins TRBV7-2 and TRBJ2-4; a weak D match, TRBD1 (5 bases). The CDR3 is 16 amino acids. V was cut by 5 bases and J by 1 base, with 15 bases left in between. Germline V CDR1 and CDR2: SGHTA, FQGNSA. The CDR3 is CASSGAGYLAKNIQYF. CDR3 DNA sequence: TGTGCCAGCAGCGGCGCAGGGTATTTGGCCAAAAACATTCAGTACTTC.

The CDR3 is CASSPRTGATSGELFF. Written as DNA, the CDR3 is TGTGCCAGCAGCCCCCGGACAGGGGCAACATCCGGGGAGCTGTTTTTT. The chain uses TRBV7-3 and TRBJ2-2; 9 nucleotides agree with TRBD1. From germline, CDR1 is SGHTA and CDR2 FQGTGA. CDR3 length equals 16 residues. V shed 5 bases, J shed 6 bases, and the junction held 10 bases outside the gene matches.

This clone was detected only a few times. This rearrangement joins TRBV7-9 to TRBJ1-1; 9 nucleotides align to TRBD1. The length of the CDR3 is 15 residues. V lost 4 bases to trimming and J lost 0 bases; unmatched junction nucleotides: 3. CDR1 is SEHNR, CDR2 FQNEAQ, per germline (reference sequence). This CDR3 is CASSSQGAMNTEAFF. CDR3 bases: TGTGCCAGCAGCTCACAGGGGGCGATGAACACTGAAGCTTTCTTT. The whole variable domain, filled in from reference TRBV7-9 and TRBJ1-1, reads DTGVSQNPRHKITKRGQNVTFRCDPISEHNRLYWYRQTLGQGPEFLTYFQNEAQLEKSRLLSDRFSAERPKGSFSTLEIQRTEQGDSAMYLCASSSQGAMNTEAFFGQGTRLTVV.

This CDR3 reads CSGTSGTEAFF. CDR3 DNA sequence: TGCAGCGGGACCAGCGGCACTGAAGCTTTCTTT. The V gene is TRBV29-1, the J gene TRBJ1-1, with D unresolved. Germline-derived CDR1 and CDR2 are SQVTM and ANQGSEA. The CDR3 runs to 11 residues. Trimming left V 7 bases short and J 4 bases short, with 10 bases between.

Many counts were recorded for this clone. The chain is built from TRBV29-1 and TRBJ2-2; maybe TRBD1 (5 bases). Germline V gene lookup returns CDR1 SQVTM and CDR2 ANQGSEA. The CDR3 is 13 residues long. Trimming cost V 4 bases and J 3 bases, with 9 bases left between them. In DNA form, the CDR3 reads TGCAGCGTTGTCCAGGGCGACACCGGGGAGCTGTTTTTT. Translation gives CSVVQGDTGELFF.

The chain couples TRBV6-2 or TRBV6-3 to TRBJ1-1; TRBD1 might be the D (5 bases). The CDR3 spans 13 residues. Germline loops: CDR1 MNHEY, CDR2 SVGEGT. The V end lost 0 bases, the J end lost 11 bases, and 13 bases lay between the germline ends. CDR3 bases: TGTGCCAGCAGTTACTCGATCAGTCCAGGGGCTTTCTTT. Amino acids: CASSYSISPGAFF.

The chain carries TRBV5-4 and TRBJ2-1; 13 bases line up with TRBD2. This CDR3 is built from 16 residues. V lost 1 base and J lost 4; bases outside the gene matches: 2. Germline V CDR1 and CDR2: SGHNT, YYREEE (reference sequence). CDR3 loop: CASSLLLAGGYNEQFF. In DNA, the CDR3 is TGTGCCAGCAGCTTGCTACTAGCGGGGGGGTACAATGAGCAGTTCTTC.

A note on this clone: The identical CDR3 is also encoded by other nucleotide sequences in the sample. The V call is TRBV4-2, the J call TRBJ2-3; 12 nucleotides match TRBD2. The CDR3 runs 16 residues. The J segment lost 4 bases and the V segment lost 0 bases, leaving 2 bases of the junction unmatched. Looked up from germline, CDR1 is LGHNA and CDR2 is YNFKEQ. The CDR3 DNA is TGTGCCAGCAGCCAAGATCTAGCGGGGGGGCCAGATACGCAGTATTTT. Its protein product is CASSQDLAGGPDTQYF.

This clone was counted between two and nine times. The chain links TRBV4-1 to TRBJ1-5; D unresolved. This CDR3 comprises 14 residues. V shed 1 base and J shed 4 bases, with 8 bases lying between them. Germline V CDR1 and CDR2: MGHRA, YSYEKL. The CDR3 nucleotides are TGCGCCAGCAGCCAAGCCCCGGGAAATCAGCCCCAGCATTTT. Its protein is CASSQAPGNQPQHF.

The J gene is TRBJ2-2, the V gene TRBV6-6; no clear D gene. Germline CDR1 and CDR2: MNHNY and SVGAGI (reference sequence). The V gene lost 2 bases and the J gene lost 4 bases, with 5 bases spanning the gap. This CDR3 has 13 residues. The CDR3 region has the DNA TGTGCCAGCAGTTACCTCCCCACCGGGGAGCTGTTTTTT. Translation: CASSYLPTGELFF.

V and J are TRBV4-3 and TRBJ1-1; perhaps TRBD1 as D (5 bases). V lost 2 bases and J 1 base, leaving 11 bases between the germline ends. Germline loops: CDR1 LGHNA, CDR2 YSLEER. CDR3 length: 15 residues. The chain's CDR3 is CASSQLLRGNTEAFF. The CDR3 bases are TGCGCCAGCAGCCAACTCTTAAGGGGGAACACTGAAGCTTTCTTT.

This chain joins TRBV7-6 and TRBJ2-2, with D perhaps TRBD2 (6 bases). CDR3 length: 16 residues. The V gene lost 4 bases and the J gene lost 4 bases, with 16 bases spanning the gap. Germline CDR1 reads SGHVS; CDR2 reads FNYEAQ. DNA of the CDR3: TGTGCCAGCAGCTGGGGGGTTGGGGTCGGCACCGGGGAGCTGTTTTTT. Its protein product is CASSWGVGVGTGELFF.

The chain has TRBV6-2 or TRBV6-3 and TRBJ2-2, with a possible D match to TRBD1 (6 bases). The germline V gene has CDR1 MNHEY and CDR2 SVGEGT. The CDR3 is 16 amino acids. Trimming cost V 5 bases and J 1 base, with 14 bases left between them. CDR3 residues: CASSKEARGNTGELFF. The CDR3, as DNA: TGTGCCAGCAGTAAAGAGGCCAGGGGGAACACCGGGGAGCTGTTTTTT.

The V call is TRBV4-2, the J call TRBJ2-7; TRBD1 matches 10 bases. This CDR3 has 16 residues. Trimming cost V 0 bases and J 3 bases; bases outside gene matches: 5. CDR1 is LGHNA, CDR2 YNFKEQ, per germline. The CDR3 protein is CASSQDLGTGDYEQYF. CDR3 coding DNA: TGTGCCAGCAGCCAAGATCTTGGGACAGGGGACTACGAGCAGTACTTC.

The V gene is TRBV12-3 or TRBV12-4, the J gene TRBJ2-3, with unresolved D. The CDR3 extends over 12 amino acids. Trimming removed 4 bases from V and 4 bases from J, with 6 bases in between. The DNA for the CDR3 is TGTGCCAGCAGTTCTGAGTCAGATACGCAGTATTTT. It yields the protein CASSSESDTQYF.

The V and J genes are TRBV6-5 and TRBJ1-2; D is ambiguous. CDR3 size: 13 residues. Germline loops: CDR1 MNHEY, CDR2 SVGAGI. The V end lost 6 bases, the J end lost 7 bases, and 15 bases lay between the germline ends. In DNA form, the CDR3 reads TGTGCCAGCAGGCCAAGGGAGTCCCCTGGCTACACCTTC. Protein sequence: CASRPRESPGYTF.

This clone was counted only a few times. This chain joins TRBV4-3 and TRBJ1-6, with a tentative D call TRBD1 (5 bases). V gave up 0 bases and J gave up 5 bases, with 14 bases separating them. This CDR3 is built from 17 residues. The germline V gene encodes CDR1 LGHNA and CDR2 YSLEER. CDR3 DNA sequence: TGCGCCAGCAGCCAAGATTCGATCGGGGGAAATAATTCACCCCTCCACTTT. This gives the protein CASSQDSIGGNNSPLHF.

The genes are TRBV28 and TRBJ2-3; maybe TRBD2 (7 bases). The CDR3 covers 15 residues. CDR1 is MDHEN, CDR2 SYDVKM, per germline. V gave up 8 bases and J gave up 1 base, with 16 bases separating them. The DNA of the CDR3 is TGTGCCAGCGGGATTATGCGGGGGCGCACAGATACGCAGTATTTT. Its translation: CASGIMRGRTDTQYF.

The CDR3: CASSIGAIPNTEAFF. The CDR3 DNA is TGTGCCAGTAGTATAGGGGCGATCCCTAACACTGAAGCTTTCTTT. The chain is built from TRBV19 and TRBJ1-1; D is unclear. V was shortened by 1 base and J by 2 bases, with 11 bases between the two germline ends. Looked up from germline, CDR1 is LNHDA and CDR2 is SQIVND (reference sequence). The CDR3 has 15 amino acids.

This sequence joins TRBV27 and TRBJ1-1; no firm D call. The CDR3 length is 13 residues. The germline V gene encodes CDR1 MNHEY and CDR2 SMNVEV (reference sequence). Trimming took off 5 bases at V and 6 bases at J, with 13 bases between the two ends. The CDR3, as DNA: TGTGCCAGCAGTCCCCTCGTGACTTCTGAAGCTTTCTTT. Translation gives CASSPLVTSEAFF.